This T cell receptor beta chain was recorded in a study of cytomegalovirus exposure and HLA in healthy donors. PCR involved 60 Vbeta and 13 Jbeta primers. Methods used by the authors: Later reanalysis found 80 million or so unique TCR beta chains, around 10 million of them shared. Method: immunoSEQ multiplex PCR; TCRdb's copy keeps in-frame clones and lacks some. The DNA gave D and trimming, while V, J and clone size come from that table. This sample has 130,000 or so clones, with 60% to 80% found just once. Remarks on this clone: Its antigen is not known.

Whole-study results and caveats: Later on, an analysis found that several of the most significant clusters appeared to be linked to common viral pathogens, which included parvovirus B19.

This sequence originates from a woman aged 60-75 years in good health and CMV-seronegative. The sequenced sample was PBMCs.

The CDR3 reads CASTREVGRAGTEAFF. CDR3 in DNA: TGTGCCAGCACCCGGGAAGTGGGTCGAGCGGGGACTGAAGCTTTCTTT. The rearrangement links TRBV7-2 to TRBJ1-1; D remains unclear. The CDR3 consists of 16 residues. CDR1 is SGHTA and CDR2 is FQGNSA in the germline V gene. V lost 7 bases to trimming and J lost 5 bases, with 23 bases between them.